Listed below are T cell receptor beta chains from one sample, sequenced in a study of glioma-infiltrating T cells. Using its own MiXCR run on the multiplex PCR reads, TCRdb lists one record per CDR3 protein. The profile shows 300,000 to 400,000 distinct CDR3 sequences, around 38% of them singletons. Specimen: glioma tissue, nonneoplastic brain tissue, or PBMCs (not recorded which). Every receptor here comes from a human donor with low-grade glioma or glioblastoma, undergoing nonglioma brain surgery, or in good health (not recorded which). CDR3s include the opening cysteine and the closing phenylalanine or tryptophan. A D gene is named only where the DNA matches it firmly. Clone size is stated in some rows and not others, as once, few, many or a class when expanded.

clone_size j_call v_call d_call cdr3_nt cdr3_aa
many TRBJ2-1 TRBV6-1 NA TGTGCCAGCAGGAACAATGAGCAGTTCTTC CASRNNEQFF
few TRBJ1-3 TRBV20-1 NA TGCAGTGCTGAGGACGGCCGCTCTGGAAACACCATATATTTT CSAEDGRSGNTIYF
NA TRBJ1-4 TRBV27 TRBD1 TGTGCCAGCAGTTCTTCCGACCGGGACAGGGTTGAAAAACTGTTTTTT CASSSSDRDRVEKLFF
NA TRBJ2-1 TRBV28 NA TGTGCCAGCAGTTTAGAGGGACTCAGCTCCTGCAATGAGCAGTTCTTC CASSLEGLSSCNEQFF
few TRBJ2-7 TRBV6-2/TRBV6-3 TRBD2 TGTGCCAGCAGTTACGGGGACTACCCCCAGTACTTC CASSYGDYPQYF
once TRBJ1-4 TRBV28 NA TGTGCCAGCAGTTCTCAGGACAGCCCGAATGAAAAACTGTTTTTT CASSSQDSPNEKLFF
NA TRBJ2-5 TRBV25-1 NA TGCGCCAGCAGGGGAATCGTAGTAGAGACCCAGTACTTC CASRGIVVETQYF
NA TRBJ2-7 TRBV25-1 NA TGTGCCAGCAGTGAAATCCAGGGGTCCTACGAGCAGTACTTC CASSEIQGSYEQYF
NA TRBJ2-1 TRBV25-1 TRBD1 TGTGCCGGCAGTCTTCCGGGACAGGGGGCGAATGAGCAGTTCTTC CAGSLPGQGANEQFF
many TRBJ2-5 TRBV28 NA TGTGCCAGCAGTTTAGGTGGCATACAAGAGACCCAGTACTTC CASSLGGIQETQYF
many TRBJ2-1 TRBV6-2/TRBV6-3 TRBD2 TGTGCCAGCAGTAAACCTAAGCGGGAGGATACCTACAATGAGCAGTTCTTC CASSKPKREDTYNEQFF
NA TRBJ2-7 TRBV6-1 NA TGTGCCAGCAGATTCTCCCGGGGTTCCTACGAGCAGTACTTC CASRFSRGSYEQYF
few TRBJ2-5 TRBV20-1 TRBD2 TGCAGTGCTAGAGAATCTAGCGGGACCCAGTACTTC CSARESSGTQYF
NA TRBJ2-5 TRBV30 TRBD2 TGTGCCTGGAGTGCGAAACTAGCGGGAGTCGAGACCCAGTACTTC CAWSAKLAGVETQYF
NA TRBJ2-5 TRBV25-1 TRBD2 TGTGCCAGCAGAAGCGGGGTACTCGAGACCCAGTACTTC CASRSGVLETQYF
NA TRBJ2-1 TRBV28 TRBD2 TGTGCCAGCAGTTTACCTTTCGGTACTAGCGGGAGTGGCAATGAGCAGTTCTTC CASSLPFGTSGSGNEQFF
NA TRBJ1-5 TRBV25-1 NA TGTGCCAGCAGTAACCCTAATAGCGATCAGCCCCAGCATTTT CASSNPNSDQPQHF
few TRBJ1-1 TRBV4-3 NA TGCGCCAGCAGCGGGGGCAGGGAGAACACTGAAGCTTTCTTT CASSGGRENTEAFF
NA TRBJ2-1 TRBV7-2 TRBD2 TGTACCAGCAGCTTAATTTTCCCGGGACTAGGGCAGTTCTTC CTSSLIFPGLGQFF
NA TRBJ1-5 TRBV27 NA TGTGCCAGCAGTTTGATTCAGGGTAGCAATCAGCCCCAGCATTTT CASSLIQGSNQPQHF
NA TRBJ1-1 TRBV7-9 NA TGTACGGGGGAACCCACTGAAGCTTTCTTT CTGEPTEAFF
many TRBJ1-4 TRBV27 NA TGTGCCAGCAGTTTAACCGGGCGACCAGTAAAACTGTTTTTT CASSLTGRPVKLFF
few TRBJ1-6 TRBV10-3 NA TGTGCCATCAACCAGGAAAATTCACCCCTCCACTTT CAINQENSPLHF
NA TRBJ2-1 TRBV4-2 NA TGTGCCAGCAGCCAACAAGGGGGGAATGAGCAGTTCTTC CASSQQGGNEQFF
NA TRBJ2-1 TRBV12-3/TRBV12-4 NA TGTGCCAGCAGCCTAGACTTTCTGGCTGACAATGAGCAGTTCTTC CASSLDFLADNEQFF
many TRBJ2-3 TRBV28 NA TGTGCCAGCAGTTTACGCCAGGGAAAATACACAGATACGCAGTATTTT CASSLRQGKYTDTQYF
many TRBJ2-5 TRBV20-1 NA TGCAGTGCTCGGCCCGGAGCTTTTAGGGAGACCCAGTACTTC CSARPGAFRETQYF
NA TRBJ2-5 TRBV28 TRBD2 TGTGCCAGCAGCTGGGGACTAGGCGAACAAGAGACCCAGTACTTC CASSWGLGEQETQYF
few TRBJ2-5 TRBV20-1 TRBD2 TGCAGTGCTAGGCCCCTAACTAGCGGACCGGGGGAGACCCAGTACTTC CSARPLTSGPGETQYF
few TRBJ2-3 TRBV20-1 TRBD2 TGCAGTGCTAGAGATTGGGCTAGCGGGACCACAGATACGCAGTATTTT CSARDWASGTTDTQYF
NA TRBJ2-5 TRBV19 TRBD1 TGTGCCAGTAGCCGGGACAGCCGGCGGGCCCAGTACTTC CASSRDSRRAQYF
many TRBJ2-7 TRBV6-1 NA TGTGCCAGCAGTGAAGCCCAATCGGTCTACGAGCAGTACTTC CASSEAQSVYEQYF
few TRBJ2-3 TRBV7-4 NA TGTGCCAGCAGCTTAATTCCGGCCATGAATACGCAGTATTTT CASSLIPAMNTQYF
NA TRBJ1-5 TRBV6-1 NA TGTGCCAGCAGTACCCTGGGTTCCCATGAGGGTTCGCAGCATTTT CASSTLGSHEGSQHF
few TRBJ2-3 TRBV15 NA TGTGCCACCAGCAGAGATGAGGGGTCCACAGATACGCAGTATTTT CATSRDEGSTDTQYF
many TRBJ2-2 TRBV24-1 TRBD2 TGTGCCACCAGTGATTACTCTAGCGGATACACCGGGGAGCTGTTTTTT CATSDYSSGYTGELFF
once TRBJ2-7 TRBV4-1 NA TGCGCCGGCAGCCAAGTGTACAGGGTAGCCTACGAGCAGTACTTC CAGSQVYRVAYEQYF
many TRBJ1-2 TRBV15 TRBD1 TGTGCCACCAGCGGAGACAGGGGTTGGGGCTACACCTTC CATSGDRGWGYTF
few TRBJ1-5 TRBV20-1 NA TGCAGTGCTAGTGCGGGGGCGTCCGGGGGTCAGCCCCAGCATTTT CSASAGASGGQPQHF
few TRBJ2-7 TRBV10-3 TRBD2 TGTGCCATCAGTGGCGATACTAGCGGGAGCTCCTACGAGCAGTACTTC CAISGDTSGSSYEQYF
NA TRBJ2-5 TRBV9 NA TGTGCCAGCAGCTCCAGGTCCCAAGAGACCCAGTACTTC CASSSRSQETQYF
many TRBJ2-3 TRBV6-2/TRBV6-3 NA TGTGCCAGCAGCCCCCCATGGAAACCAGATACGCAGTATTTT CASSPPWKPDTQYF
NA TRBJ2-7 TRBV10-3 TRBD2 TGTGCCATCAGGACCCATGGTGAGCGGGAGTGCTACGAGCAGTACTTC CAIRTHGERECYEQYF
many TRBJ2-5 TRBV20-1 TRBD2 TGCAGTGCTAGAGGGGGGGAAAGCGGGAGAGGGAGAGAGACCCAGTACTTC CSARGGESGRGRETQYF
many TRBJ1-3 TRBV12-3/TRBV12-4 NA TGTGCCAGCAGTTCTAGCTCTGGAAACACCATATATTTT CASSSSSGNTIYF
few TRBJ1-2 TRBV7-9 NA TGTGCCAGCAGCTTGGCCCAACTACTCAGCTACACCTTC CASSLAQLLSYTF
NA TRBJ2-2 TRBV6-1 TRBD2 TGTGCCAGCAGTGGACTAGCGGGAGGGACCGGGGGGCTGTTTTTT CASSGLAGGTGGLFF
NA TRBJ2-7 TRBV10-2 TRBD2 TGCGCCAGCAGTCCCGGGACTAGGAATGAGCAGTACTTC CASSPGTRNEQYF
NA TRBJ2-3 TRBV6-2/TRBV6-3 TRBD2 TGTGCCAGCAGCCTTAAACCGGGACTAGCGGTAACAGATACGCAGTATTTT CASSLKPGLAVTDTQYF
few TRBJ2-1 TRBV12-3/TRBV12-4 NA TGTGCCAGCAGTCCCAGGGCGACGGTTAGCAATGAGCAGTTCTTC CASSPRATVSNEQFF
many TRBJ2-7 TRBV6-2/TRBV6-3 NA TGTGCCATCCAAGGCGAGTGGGGCGAGCAGTACTTC CAIQGEWGEQYF
NA TRBJ2-7 TRBV20-1 TRBD1 TGCAGTGCTTTTTTGACAGGGGGAACGTACGAGCAGTACTTC CSAFLTGGTYEQYF
once TRBJ2-7 TRBV12-3/TRBV12-4 TRBD2 TGTGCCAGCAGTTCACTCGGGGGGGGAGAGACCAAGTACTTC CASSSLGGGETKYF
NA TRBJ2-2 TRBV5-1 NA TGCGCCAGCAGTTTCGGACGGCCGAACACCGGGGAGCTGTTTTTT CASSFGRPNTGELFF